The sequence of this TCR beta chain was determined in a study of Graves' ophthalmopathy and Graves' hyperthyroidism. This CDR3 spans 14 amino acids. CDR1 is SQVTM and CDR2 is ANQGSEA in the germline V gene. V was pared by 6 bases and J by 4 bases, with 9 bases of the junction left unmatched. This clonotype was seen repeatedly, ten times or more. The antigen is undetermined. Amplifying from RNA transcripts, the study obtained TCR beta CDR3 regions. Second-round multiplex PCR came after first-round RT-PCR with HTBI primers. TCRdb reanalysed the multiplex PCR reads using MiXCR and keeps one entry per CDR3 protein. The sample carries some 1.1 million distinct CDR3 sequences, about 35% recorded once. Certain patients were not enrolled. These were patients with other autoimmune diseases, uncontrolled infections, pregnancy or lactation. General study findings and limits: Prediction of ophthalmopathy progression reached roughly 68% sensitivity and 72% to 80% specificity. The 13-signature model separated ophthalmopathy from stable hyperthyroidism at approximately 89% sensitivity and 80% to 84% specificity.

This receptor was identified in an adult man with Graves' hyperthyroidism. The sequenced sample was peripheral blood or thyroid tissue (not recorded which). The J gene is TRBJ2-5, the V gene TRBV29-1; TRBD2 matches at 9 bases. The CDR3 loop reads CSVAGREGPETQYF. CDR3 coding DNA: TGCAGCGTCGCCGGGCGGGAGGGCCCAGAGACCCAGTACTTC.